This T cell receptor (beta chain) was captured by sequencing in a study of T cells of healthy individuals. This clonotype was observed many times. TCRdb redid the calling of the 5' RACE reads with MiXCR, one entry per CDR3 protein. The sample shows some 100,000 distinct CDR3 sequences, around 17% of them seen only once. The junction had 8 bases not matched to a gene; V was cut back by 3 bases and J by 7 bases. Germline-derived CDR1 and CDR2 are SGHDT and YYEEEE. The CDR3 length is 14 residues. This sequence was found in a human donor in good health. The chain employs TRBV5-6 and TRBJ2-5, with 8 bases aligning to TRBD1. This chain's CDR3 is CASSSRQGYGTQYF. The CDR3 region has the DNA TGTGCCAGCAGCTCCCGACAGGGGTACGGGACCCAGTACTTC.